One and the same sample provided the 23 T cell receptor beta chains below, sequenced in a study of blood T cell repertoires in COVID-19. The data were produced by immunoSEQ multiplex PCR, yet TCRdb's version contains in-frame clones alone and is incomplete. The table records tens of thousands of clones, around 79% of them present only once. The source material was peripheral blood. The source is a woman in her forties or fifties with active or convalescent COVID-19.

This clone has just a few counts. The V and J genes are TRBV14 and TRBJ2-7; 7 nucleotides line up with TRBD1. This CDR3 has 14 residues. The junction had 5 bases not matched to a gene; V was cut back by 4 bases and J by 2 bases. Germline-derived CDR1 and CDR2 are SGHDN and FVKESK. The CDR3 region has the DNA TGTGCCAGCAGCCCCTGGCAGGGGGCCTACGAGCAGTACTTC. This sequence encodes CASSPWQGAYEQYF.

This clone is medium-sized in the sample. The CDR3 nucleotides are TGTGCCTGGAGACAGGGGACTAACACCGGGGAGCTGTTTTTT. It encodes CAWRQGTNTGELFF. This rearrangement joins TRBV30 to TRBJ2-2; maybe TRBD1 (7 bases). The germline CDR1 and CDR2 sequences are GTSNPN and SVGIG (reference sequence). CDR3 length: 14 amino acids. The V gene lost 3 bases and the J gene lost 2 bases, with 10 bases spanning the gap.

The genes are TRBV9 and TRBJ2-1; 8 bases fit TRBD2. This CDR3 has 16 amino acids. The V gene's germline CDR1 is SGDLS and CDR2 YYNGEE. The V and J ends lost 4 bases and 5 bases, in that order; junction bases with no gene match: 11. The CDR3 sequence is CASSSSLAGADNEQFF. The CDR3 DNA follows: TGTGCCAGCAGCTCCTCCCTAGCGGGTGCCGACAATGAGCAGTTCTTC.

The sample holds a few counts of this clone. This sequence joins TRBV24-1 and TRBJ2-1, with 13 positions matching TRBD2. Germline V gene lookup returns CDR1 KGHDR and CDR2 SFDVKD. The CDR3 has 18 residues. The J segment lost 3 bases and the V segment lost 3 bases, leaving 7 bases of the junction unmatched. CDR3 DNA sequence: TGTGCCACCAGTGATACTAGCGGGAGGGCCAGGTTCTACAATGAGCAGTTCTTC. Translation gives CATSDTSGRARFYNEQFF.

The CDR3 reads CASSPLPGLADLYEQYF. The CDR3 DNA sequence: TGTGCCAGCAGCCCCCTCCCGGGACTAGCGGACCTCTACGAGCAGTACTTC. The rearrangement joins TRBV28 to TRBJ2-7, with 11 positions matching TRBD2. Unmatched junction bases numbered 13, after V lost 6 bases and J lost 3 bases. Germline CDR1 MDHEN, CDR2 SYDVKM. The CDR3 spans 17 residues.

The chain links TRBV6-4 to TRBJ2-2; 10 nucleotides line up with TRBD2. Trimming removed 4 bases from V and 3 bases from J; junction bases left unmatched: 14. CDR1 and CDR2 from the germline V gene are MRHNA and SNTAGT. The CDR3 has 19 residues. DNA of the CDR3: TGTGCCAGCAGTGCCCGGGGGAGCGGGAGGGCCACGGACACCGGGGAGCTGTTTTTT. Its translation: CASSARGSGRATDTGELFF.

This clone was seen a handful of times. The chain links TRBV25-1 to TRBJ1-1; D is undetermined. The CDR3 totals 15 residues. CDR1 and CDR2 from the germline V gene are MGHDK and SYGVNS. Deletions cut 9 bases from V and 2 bases from J, with 19 bases between. The CDR3 DNA reads as TGTGCCAGTCAGCTCCAATCGGAGATTAACACTGAAGCTTTCTTT. It translates to CASQLQSEINTEAFF. Combining the CDR3 with reference TRBV25-1 and TRBJ1-1 gives the whole variable domain EADIYQTPRYLVIGTGKKITLECSQTMGHDKMYWYQQDPGMELHLIHYSYGVNSTEKGDLSSESTVSRIRTEHFPLTLESARPSHTSQYLCASQLQSEINTEAFFGQGTRLTVV.

This clone appeared a few times. The chain links TRBV19 to TRBJ2-1; 9 bases are a match to TRBD1. Germline V CDR1 and CDR2: LNHDA, SQIVND (reference sequence). CDR3 length: 14 residues. The V and J ends lost 10 bases and 2 bases, in that order; junction bases with no gene match: 6. CDR3 sequence: CATNDRGTYNEQFF. CDR3 DNA sequence: TGTGCCACCAACGACAGGGGGACCTACAATGAGCAGTTCTTC. Using reference TRBV19 and TRBJ2-1 for the parts outside the CDR3, the full variable domain is DGGITQSPKYLFRKEGQNVTLSCEQNLNHDAMYWYRQDPGQGLRLIYYSQIVNDFQKGDIAEGYSVSREKKESFPLTVTSAQKNPTAFYLCATNDRGTYNEQFFGPGTRLTVL.

The V gene is TRBV6-1, the J gene TRBJ2-7; perhaps TRBD2 as D (5 bases). The CDR3 has 17 residues. Germline CDR1 reads MNHNS; CDR2 reads SASEGT. The germline V and J ends were trimmed by 0 bases and 5 bases, with 20 bases remaining between them. The CDR3 DNA is TGTGCCAGCAGTGAAGCCACGTCATTCCGGGATTACCACGAGCAGTACTTC. Its translation is CASSEATSFRDYHEQYF.

By frequency in the sample, this clone is medium-sized. This chain joins TRBV5-6 and TRBJ1-2; 9 bases are a match to TRBD1. The CDR3 is 14 residues long. The germline V gene encodes CDR1 SGHDT and CDR2 YYEEEE. With V trimmed by 4 bases and J by 2 bases, 3 bases remained unmatched. CDR3 protein: CASSRDRANYGYTF. CDR3 in DNA: TGTGCCAGCAGCCGGGACAGGGCAAACTATGGCTACACCTTC.

The chain joins TRBV11-2 to TRBJ1-2, with 8 bases identical to TRBD1. V lost 1 base and J lost 4; bases outside the gene matches: 8. The CDR3 runs to 16 residues. Per germline, CDR1 SGHAT and CDR2 FQNNGV. The CDR3 sequence is CASSLGRTGSFYGYTF. CDR3 nucleotide sequence: TGTGCCAGCAGCTTAGGCAGGACAGGGAGTTTCTATGGCTACACCTTC.

The rearrangement links TRBV19 to TRBJ2-3; 9 bases align to TRBD2. The length of the CDR3 is 17 residues. Per germline, CDR1 LNHDA and CDR2 SQIVND (reference sequence). With V trimmed by 1 base and J by 2 bases, 7 bases remained unmatched. The CDR3 nucleotides are TGTGCCAGTAGTATAGTTGGTAGCGGGAGTTTCACAGATACGCAGTATTTT. This sequence encodes CASSIVGSGSFTDTQYF.

The chain carries TRBV2 and TRBJ2-1; 12 nucleotides agree with TRBD2. The germline gives CDR1 SNHLY, CDR2 FYNNEI. The CDR3 spans 16 residues. The V and J ends lost 8 bases and 10 bases, in that order; junction bases with no gene match: 15. The CDR3 DNA follows: TGTGCCAGCCTGACCAATCTAGCGGGAGGGCCAGAGGAGCAGTTCTTC. Amino acids: CASLTNLAGGPEEQFF.

This clone showed up just a few times. The chain uses TRBV29-1 and TRBJ2-1; the D is unclear. V was pared by 4 bases and J by 10 bases, with 11 bases between. There are 11 residues in the CDR3. Looked up from germline, CDR1 is SQVTM and CDR2 is ANQGSEA. CDR3 residues: CSVARGPEQFF. The CDR3 DNA is TGCAGCGTTGCTCGCGGCCCGGAGCAGTTCTTC.

The rearrangement links TRBV6-2 or TRBV6-3 to TRBJ2-3; D might be TRBD2 (5 bases). CDR1 is MNHEY and CDR2 is SVGEGT in the germline V gene. The CDR3 is 16 amino acids. Trimming left V 0 bases short and J 0 bases short, with 10 bases between. The CDR3 protein is CASSYSAGESTDTQYF. CDR3 DNA sequence: TGTGCCAGCAGTTACTCGGCGGGCGAAAGCACAGATACGCAGTATTTT.

The rearrangement links TRBV6-5 to TRBJ1-3; D not resolved. The CDR3 is 15 residues long. Germline V CDR1 and CDR2: MNHEY, SVGAGI. V was clipped by 6 bases and J by 1 base, with 13 bases between them. The CDR3 reads CASRALSVSGNTIYF. CDR3 coding DNA: TGTGCCAGCAGAGCTCTATCGGTGTCTGGAAACACCATATATTTT.

The chain joins TRBV5-1 to TRBJ2-3; TRBD2 aligns across 7 bases. The CDR3 loop spans 16 amino acids. In germline, CDR1 is SGHRS, CDR2 YFSETQ. After removal of 7 bases from V and 6 bases from J, the junction contained 17 bases not matched to a gene. This CDR3 is CASSSSGGSSADTQYF. As DNA, the CDR3 is TGCGCCAGCTCCTCATCGGGCGGGAGTTCCGCGGATACGCAGTATTTT.

The chain links TRBV19 to TRBJ2-2; possible D gene TRBD2, 7 bases. V gave up 3 bases and J gave up 7 bases, with 15 bases separating them. The germline gives CDR1 LNHDA, CDR2 SQIVND (reference sequence). This CDR3 has 15 residues. CDR3 DNA: TGTGCCAGTAGTATCCCAGGGGCGGGGGACGGGGAGCTGTTTTTT. This translates into CASSIPGAGDGELFF.

In its sample, this clone was seen a few times. V is TRBV27 and J is TRBJ2-1; maybe TRBD2 (6 bases). The CDR3 totals 13 residues. CDR1 and CDR2 from the germline V gene are MNHEY and SMNVEV (reference sequence). The V end lost 3 bases, the J end lost 9 bases, and 12 bases lay between the germline ends. CDR3 sequence: CASSFTSQTEQFF. The DNA of the CDR3 is TGTGCCAGCAGTTTTACTAGCCAGACTGAGCAGTTCTTC.

The chain joins TRBV6-6 to TRBJ1-2, with 7 nucleotides matching TRBD1. CDR1 is MNHNY and CDR2 is SVGAGI in the germline V gene (reference sequence). This CDR3 is built from 15 residues. J lost 5 bases, V lost 0 bases, and 6 bases had no gene match. The CDR3 is CASSYSRGQGYGYTF. CDR3 sequence (DNA): TGTGCCAGCAGTTACTCGAGGGGGCAAGGGTATGGCTACACCTTC.

This clone occurred a few times. The chain couples TRBV6-5 to TRBJ1-6; no definite D call. Looked up from germline, CDR1 is MNHEY and CDR2 is SVGAGI. The length of the CDR3 is 13 residues. V was cut by 5 bases and J by 8 bases, with 10 bases left in between. The CDR3 region has the DNA TGTGCCAGCAGTCTAGACCCTGATTCACCCCTCCACTTT. Translated: CASSLDPDSPLHF.

This CDR3 is CASSLGGAGANVLTF. As DNA, the CDR3 is TGTGCCAGCAGCTTAGGAGGCGCCGGGGCCAACGTCCTGACTTTC. The chain links TRBV7-6 to TRBJ2-6; no clear D gene. The CDR3 consists of 15 residues. Trimming cost V 1 base and J 4 bases, with 8 bases left between them. Germline loops: CDR1 SGHVS, CDR2 FNYEAQ.

The J gene is TRBJ2-7, the V gene TRBV11-2; D might be TRBD1 (6 bases). Between the trimmed V and J ends, which lost 4 bases and 0 bases, there was a span of 13 bases. The CDR3 loop spans 15 amino acids. Germline CDR1 SGHAT, CDR2 FQNNGV. The CDR3 reads CASSSTRDNSYEQYF. The CDR3 bases are TGTGCCAGCAGCTCTACACGGGACAACTCCTACGAGCAGTACTTC.